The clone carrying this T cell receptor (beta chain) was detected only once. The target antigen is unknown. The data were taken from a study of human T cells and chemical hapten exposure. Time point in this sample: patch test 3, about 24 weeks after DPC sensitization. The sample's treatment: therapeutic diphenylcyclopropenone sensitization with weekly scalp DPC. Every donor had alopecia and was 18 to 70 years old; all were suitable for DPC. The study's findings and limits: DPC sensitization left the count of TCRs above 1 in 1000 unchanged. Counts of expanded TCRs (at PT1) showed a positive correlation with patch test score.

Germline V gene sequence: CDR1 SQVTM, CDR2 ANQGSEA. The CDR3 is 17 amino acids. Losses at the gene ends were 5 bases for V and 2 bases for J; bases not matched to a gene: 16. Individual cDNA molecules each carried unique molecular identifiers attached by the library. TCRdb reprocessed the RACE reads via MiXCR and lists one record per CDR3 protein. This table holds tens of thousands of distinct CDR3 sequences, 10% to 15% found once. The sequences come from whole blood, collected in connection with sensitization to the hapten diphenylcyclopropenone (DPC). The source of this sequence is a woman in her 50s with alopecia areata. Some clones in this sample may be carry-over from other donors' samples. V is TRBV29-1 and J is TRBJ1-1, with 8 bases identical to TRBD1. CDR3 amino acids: CSVRCGGLTGVNTEAFF. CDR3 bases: TGCAGCGTTAGGTGCGGGGGTTTGACAGGGGTTAACACTGAAGCTTTCTTT.